These 16 T cell receptor beta chains were sequenced from one sample in a study of T-cell reconstitution after alpha-beta-depleted transplantation in children. Using unique molecular identifiers, the investigators prepared the TCRbeta library. TCRdb called the PCR reads again in MiXCR, with one record for every CDR3 protein. The sample has hundreds of thousands of distinct CDR3 sequences, 13% seen once. The source was PBMCs, mostly from graft donor cells, collected 360 days after TCRalphabeta/CD19-depleted stem cell transplant. The receptors were gathered from a male patient younger than 18 who had a stem cell transplant for acute myeloid leukemia, so the T cells may come from the graft donor.

The chain recombines TRBV29-1 with TRBJ2-3, with 7 positions matching TRBD2. The germline CDR1 and CDR2 sequences are SQVTM and ANQGSEA. V was pared by 4 bases and J by 2 bases, with 6 bases of the junction left unmatched. The CDR3 loop spans 14 amino acids. The CDR3 region is CSVGLAEFTDTQYF. CDR3 bases: TGCAGCGTTGGGCTAGCGGAATTCACAGATACGCAGTATTTT.

This clonotype has ten or more counts. This chain uses TRBV20-1 with TRBJ1-1; a possible D gene is TRBD1 (5 bases). The germline CDR1 and CDR2 sequences are DFQATT and SNEGSKA (reference sequence). This CDR3 has 14 residues. Trimming removed 5 bases from V and 1 base from J, with 14 bases in between. CDR3 loop: CSASQGLENTEAFF. CDR3 coding DNA: TGCAGTGCTTCCCAGGGTTTGGAGAACACTGAAGCTTTCTTT.

This clonotype was seen only a few times. The chain combines TRBV15 with TRBJ2-1; 8 bases map to TRBD2. The trim removed 1 base at V and 8 bases at J, leaving 7 bases unmatched. The CDR3 runs to 15 residues. Germline V gene lookup returns CDR1 LNHNV and CDR2 YYDKDF (reference sequence). CDR3 DNA sequence: TGTGCCACCAGCAGAGTCAGCGGGAGAATCCATGAGCAGTTCTTC. This encodes CATSRVSGRIHEQFF.

This sequence joins TRBV28 and TRBJ2-3; tentatively, D is TRBD2 (7 bases). The CDR3 consists of 16 residues. Per germline, CDR1 MDHEN and CDR2 SYDVKM. Trimming cost V 5 bases and J 6 bases, with 21 bases left between them. The CDR3 bases are TGTGCCAGCAGTCTCCCGGGGGGCCTGGTAACGGATACGCAGTATTTT. It translates to CASSLPGGLVTDTQYF. The entire variable domain, with the rest obtained from reference TRBV28 and TRBJ2-3, is as follows: DVKVTQSSRYLVKRTGEKVFLECVQDMDHENMFWYRQDPGLGLRLIYFSYDVKMKEKGDIPEGYSVSREKKERFSLILESASTNQTSMYLCASSLPGGLVTDTQYFGPGTRLTVL.

This clonotype was observed a handful of times. V and J are TRBV5-5 and TRBJ1-6; TRBD1 is a possible D gene (5 bases). Trimming took off 2 bases at V and 8 bases at J, with 14 bases between the two ends. The germline gives CDR1 SGHKS, CDR2 YYEKEE (reference sequence). The CDR3 is made up of 15 amino acids. This CDR3 reads CASSFGDVLHSPLHF. The CDR3 DNA follows: TGTGCCAGCAGCTTCGGGGACGTACTACATTCACCCCTCCACTTT.

V usage is TRBV5-1 and J usage is TRBJ2-2; D remains unclear. CDR3 length equals 14 residues. Deletions cut 4 bases from V and 4 bases from J, with 11 bases between. CDR1 SGHRS and CDR2 YFSETQ come from the germline V gene. DNA for the CDR3: TGCGCCAGCAGCGAGGTAGTCAGCACCGGGGAGCTGTTTTTT. Translating gives CASSEVVSTGELFF.

This clonotype was picked up many times. J is TRBJ1-1 and V is TRBV6-2 or TRBV6-3, with D hard to call. This CDR3 has 17 residues. Trimming removed 2 bases at V and 5 bases at J, with 21 bases between. Germline CDR1 is MNHEY and CDR2 is SVGEGT. CDR3 sequence: CASSYPFSGPGGTEAFF. CDR3 nucleotide sequence: TGTGCCAGCAGTTACCCGTTTTCGGGTCCCGGAGGAACTGAAGCTTTCTTT.

The V gene is TRBV28, the J gene TRBJ2-6; 7 nucleotides agree with TRBD1. CDR1 is MDHEN, CDR2 SYDVKM, per germline. J was trimmed by 2 bases and V by 7 bases; bases with no gene match: 5. The CDR3 is made up of 15 amino acids. The CDR3 is CASKTTGAGANVLTF. CDR3 DNA sequence: TGTGCCAGCAAGACCACAGGGGCTGGGGCCAACGTCCTGACTTTC.

This clonotype has just a few counts. This sequence joins TRBV20-1 and TRBJ1-2; D perhaps matches TRBD1 (6 bases). CDR1 is DFQATT, CDR2 SNEGSKA, per germline (reference sequence). CDR3 length: 12 residues. V lost 5 bases and J 2 bases, leaving 9 bases between the germline ends. The CDR3 protein is CSASGGNYGYTF. CDR3 in DNA: TGCAGTGCTTCGGGGGGCAACTATGGCTACACCTTC.

A few counts support this clonotype. The chain is built from TRBV20-1 and TRBJ1-2; unclear D gene. The V end lost 2 bases, the J end lost 4 bases, and 26 bases lay between the germline ends. In germline, CDR1 is DFQATT, CDR2 SNEGSKA (reference sequence). The CDR3 has 18 residues. This CDR3 reads CSARHSFRIPGALYGYTF. CDR3 bases: TGCAGTGCTAGACATTCATTTCGAATCCCAGGTGCCCTCTATGGCTACACCTTC.

The CDR3 nucleotides are TGCAGTGCTAGTTGGGACAGGGGAAGATACGAGCAGTACTTC. Its protein is CSASWDRGRYEQYF. V is TRBV20-1 and J is TRBJ2-7, with 10 bases that match TRBD1. Germline values: CDR1 DFQATT, CDR2 SNEGSKA (reference sequence). CDR3 length: 14 amino acids. V lost 3 bases, J lost 4 bases, and 6 bases stayed unmatched.

This sequence joins TRBV28 and TRBJ2-5; D gene unclear. Germline-derived CDR1 and CDR2 are MDHEN and SYDVKM. Trimming shortened V by 4 bases and J by 5 bases, and 11 bases separated the two germline ends. CDR3 length: 13 amino acids. CDR3 amino acids: CASSWTGLETQYF. Written as DNA, the CDR3 is TGTGCCAGCAGTTGGACGGGTTTGGAGACCCAGTACTTC.

The V call is TRBV5-6, the J call TRBJ2-7, with D perhaps matching TRBD1 or TRBD2 (5 bases each). The V gene's germline CDR1 is SGHDT and CDR2 YYEEEE. The CDR3 spans 13 residues. V lost 2 bases to trimming and J lost 6 bases, with 12 bases between them. CDR3 sequence (DNA): TGTGCCAGCAGCTTTTACGGGGCTTCCGAGCAGTACTTC. As protein: CASSFYGASEQYF.

This chain joins TRBV4-3 and TRBJ2-1, with a tentative D call TRBD2 (6 bases). The length of the CDR3 is 12 residues. Per the germline V gene, CDR1 is LGHNA and CDR2 is YSLEER. V lost 2 bases, J lost 10 bases, and 9 bases lay in between. The chain's CDR3 is CASSQRGREQFF. The CDR3 nucleotides are TGCGCCAGCAGCCAACGTGGGAGGGAGCAGTTCTTC.

This clonotype has more than one count but fewer than ten. The chain combines TRBV6-2 or TRBV6-3 with TRBJ2-7; no clear D. Germline V lookup: CDR1 MNHEY, CDR2 SVGEGT. The CDR3 loop spans 13 amino acids. Deletions cut 6 bases from V and 0 bases from J, with 9 bases between. CDR3 residues: CASRQDGSYEQYF. As DNA, the CDR3 is TGTGCCAGCAGACAAGACGGCTCCTACGAGCAGTACTTC.

This clonotype turned up a few times. The chain couples TRBV6-1 to TRBJ2-2; D possibly uses TRBD1 or TRBD2 (5 bases each). Trimming cost V 6 bases and J 9 bases, with 17 bases left between them. This CDR3 is 14 amino acids long. Germline lookup yields CDR1 MNHNS and CDR2 SASEGT. CDR3 sequence reads: CASSQPGQGRELFF. Here the CDR3 DNA reads TGTGCCAGCAGCCAACCGGGGCAGGGCCGGGAGCTGTTTTTT.